These 21 T cell receptor beta chains share one sample of origin, sequenced in a study of T cells in Graves' hyperthyroidism and ophthalmopathy. TCR beta CDR3 sequences were amplified from RNA transcripts. The TCR CDR3 was amplified in a first-round RT-PCR using the HTBI primer set. TCRdb called the multiplex PCR reads again in MiXCR, with one record for every CDR3 protein. The profile shows approximately 570,000 distinct CDR3 sequences, about 20% of them singletons. Sequencing used blood. The receptor set was obtained from a middle-aged man with Graves' ophthalmopathy.

Many counts were recorded for this clonotype. The V call is TRBV30, the J call TRBJ2-3; D is perhaps TRBD1 (6 bases). The CDR3 has 12 amino acids. Germline-derived CDR1 and CDR2 are GTSNPN and SVGIG (reference sequence). V dropped 4 bases and J dropped 4 bases, with 9 bases sitting between them. CDR3 nucleotides: TGTGCCTGGACGGCAGGGGCAGATACGCAGTATTTT. Protein: CAWTAGADTQYF.

This chain joins TRBV12-3 or TRBV12-4 and TRBJ2-7, with 7 positions matching TRBD1. The CDR3 extends over 12 amino acids. V was pared by 5 bases and J by 6 bases, with 4 bases of the junction left unmatched. For the CDR3, the DNA is TGTGCCAGCAGTAGACAGGGTCGCGAGCAGTACTTC. Protein product: CASSRQGREQYF.

As for this clonotype: Because the CDR3 is missing its conserved closing phenylalanine or tryptophan, this is likely a read error. The V call is TRBV19, the J call TRBJ1-2; D is perhaps TRBD1 (6 bases). Trimming stripped 3 bases from V and 2 bases from J, with 13 bases between. The CDR3 is made up of 15 amino acids. CDR1 and CDR2 (germline): LNHDA, SQIVND (reference sequence). The CDR3 region has the DNA TGTGCCAGTAGTATCATGACAGGTCCAAACTATGGCTACACCTCC. Translating gives CASSIMTGPNYGYTS.

This clonotype was seen ten or more times. This sequence joins TRBV27 and TRBJ2-3, with D perhaps matching TRBD1 (6 bases). Trimming left V 3 bases short and J 9 bases short, with 13 bases between. Germline V gene data show CDR1 as MNHEY and CDR2 as SMNVEV (reference sequence). The CDR3 consists of 13 residues. CDR3 amino acids: CASSFTGRETQYF. The CDR3 nucleotides are TGTGCCAGCAGTTTTACAGGGCGAGAAACGCAGTATTTT.

As regards this clonotype: A much larger clone is a single base away; this may be a read error. The chain links TRBV28 to TRBJ1-2, with D unclear. The CDR3 totals 14 residues. Germline CDR1 and CDR2: MDHEN and SYDVKM. CDR3 in DNA: TGTCCCAGCACCTTGAAGTTTACCAGGAGGGGCTACACCTTC. Translated, it gives CPSTLKFTRRGYTF.

Only a few counts were recorded for this clonotype. The chain uses TRBV5-5 and TRBJ2-1; 12 nucleotides line up with TRBD2. CDR3 length: 15 amino acids. Germline CDR1 and CDR2: SGHKS and YYEKEE (reference sequence). The trim removed 5 bases at V and 9 bases at J, leaving 9 bases unmatched. Here the CDR3 reads CASSSLAGGYGEQFF. The CDR3 bases are TGTGCCAGCAGTTCCCTAGCGGGAGGGTACGGTGAGCAGTTCTTC.

This clonotype turned up a few times. The gene calls are TRBV11-2 and TRBJ2-1, with D possibly being TRBD2 (6 bases). The CDR3 length is 14 residues. The V end was cut by 9 bases, the J end by 2 bases, with 14 bases between. Germline CDR1 reads SGHAT; CDR2 reads FQNNGV. The CDR3 region has the DNA TGTGCCAGTAGGCTCGGAGGGCCCTACAATGAGCAGTTCTTC. Its protein is CASRLGGPYNEQFF.

As concerns this clonotype: This could be a read error, since a much larger clone is one nucleotide away. The CDR3 carries no conserved terminal phenylalanine or tryptophan, so it likely arises from a read error. This chain connects TRBV20-1 to TRBJ1-1; D might be TRBD1 (5 bases). This CDR3 comprises 15 residues. Germline V gives CDR1 DFQATT, CDR2 SNEGSKA (reference sequence). The V end lost 6 bases, the J end lost 1 base, and 18 bases lay between the germline ends. The CDR3 DNA follows: TGCAGTGCCCCCGCCGGACACGGTAGGAACACTGAAGCTTTCCTT. It specifies CSAPAGHGRNTEAFL.

The chain joins TRBV19 to TRBJ2-2, with D perhaps matching TRBD2 (5 bases). Per germline, CDR1 LNHDA and CDR2 SQIVND (reference sequence). Between the trimmed V and J ends, which lost 8 bases and 5 bases, there was a span of 15 bases. This CDR3 has 14 amino acids. The CDR3 reads CASRDSSRTGELFF. CDR3 sequence (DNA): TGTGCCAGTCGGGATTCCTCGAGGACCGGGGAGCTGTTTTTT.

The chain employs TRBV28 and TRBJ1-5, with unresolved D. V shed 4 bases and J shed 7 bases, with 17 bases lying between them. The CDR3 sequence is 15 residues long. Germline lookup yields CDR1 MDHEN and CDR2 SYDVKM. The chain's CDR3 is CASSSPSIRPQPQHF. CDR3 DNA: TGTGCCAGCAGTTCCCCCTCCATTAGGCCCCAGCCCCAGCATTTT.

The chain combines TRBV5-6 with TRBJ2-2; 8 bases fit TRBD2. With V trimmed by 5 bases and J by 4 bases, 10 bases remained unmatched. CDR1 and CDR2 from the germline V gene are SGHDT and YYEEEE. The CDR3 sequence is 16 residues long. In nucleotides, the CDR3 is TGTGCCAGCAGACCCCCGCTCGGGAGGGGCACCGGGGAGCTGTTTTTT. It encodes CASRPPLGRGTGELFF.

Worth noting for this clonotype: A much larger clone differs by one base, so this may be a read error. The J gene is TRBJ2-3, the V gene TRBV5-5; TRBD1 agrees at 7 bases. Germline V gene sequence: CDR1 SGHKS, CDR2 YYEKEE (reference sequence). The CDR3 consists of 13 residues. CDR3 DNA sequence: TGTTCCAGCAGCTTGACAGGGCCAGATACGCAGTATTTT. Its protein product is CSSSLTGPDTQYF.

This clonotype was detected ten times or more. The CDR3 sequence is CASRDTDYTEAFF. Written as DNA, the CDR3 is TGCGCCAGCAGGGACACCGATTACACTGAAGCTTTCTTT. The chain has TRBV5-1 and TRBJ1-1, with TRBD1 as a possible D gene (5 bases). Germline V gene lookup returns CDR1 SGHRS and CDR2 YFSETQ. This CDR3 spans 13 amino acids. The germline V and J ends were trimmed by 5 bases and 3 bases, with 11 bases remaining between them. The variable domain in full, completed from reference TRBV5-1 and TRBJ1-1, reads KAGVTQTPRYLIKTRGQQVTLSCSPISGHRSVSWYQQTPGQGLQFLFEYFSETQRNKGNFPGRFSGRQFSNSRSEMNVSTLELGDSALYLCASRDTDYTEAFFGQGTRLTVV.

This clonotype was observed a few times. The genes are TRBV2 and TRBJ2-3, with TRBD1 matching 9 bases. The germline CDR1 and CDR2 sequences are SNHLY and FYNNEI. This CDR3 is 15 amino acids long. The junction had 7 bases not matched to a gene; V was cut back by 6 bases and J by 3 bases. The CDR3 region has the DNA TGTGCCAGCAGATCGGACAGGGGAAGGACAGATACGCAGTATTTT. Translating it yields CASRSDRGRTDTQYF.

This chain uses TRBV7-8 with TRBJ2-2, with D tentatively TRBD1 (7 bases). This CDR3 contains 16 residues. V lost 7 bases, J lost 3 bases, and 18 bases lay in between. CDR1 is SGHVS and CDR2 is FQNEAQ in the germline V gene. The CDR3 region has the DNA TGTGCCAGCATCCCCCCAGGGGGAGGCGACACCGGGGAGCTGTTTTTT. Protein: CASIPPGGGDTGELFF.

This clonotype was detected a few times. V is TRBV10-3 and J is TRBJ1-5, with D possibly TRBD1 on 6 matching bases. Germline V gives CDR1 ENHRY, CDR2 SYGVKD. Trimming left V 0 bases short and J 9 bases short, with 21 bases between. The CDR3 extends over 17 amino acids. CDR3 loop: CAISESRVGGEAWPQHF. DNA of the CDR3: TGTGCCATCAGTGAGTCGAGGGTAGGGGGAGAAGCTTGGCCCCAGCATTTT.

The sample holds many counts of this clonotype. The chain joins TRBV5-1 to TRBJ2-3, with D maybe TRBD1 (6 bases). V lost 3 bases, J lost 2 bases, and 7 bases lay in between. CDR1 is SGHRS, CDR2 YFSETQ, per germline. This CDR3 spans 13 amino acids. DNA of the CDR3: TGCGCCAGCAGCTGGACAGTCACAGATACGCAGTATTTT. As protein: CASSWTVTDTQYF.

A single count supports this clonotype. This chain uses TRBV5-1 with TRBJ2-5; 7 bases fit TRBD1. This CDR3 contains 14 residues. With V trimmed by 4 bases and J by 3 bases, 6 bases remained unmatched. Germline V gene sequence: CDR1 SGHRS, CDR2 YFSETQ. DNA for the CDR3: TGCGCCAGCAGCACACGACAGGGAAAAGAGACCCAGTACTTC. Translating gives CASSTRQGKETQYF.

A word on this clonotype: A much larger clone differs from this one at a single base, so this may be a read error. V is TRBV11-2 and J is TRBJ2-3, with D possibly TRBD1 on 5 matching bases. From germline, CDR1 is SGHAT and CDR2 FQNNGV. Trimming shortened V by 8 bases and J by 1 base, and 22 bases separated the two germline ends. The CDR3 totals 17 residues. The CDR3 sequence: CASGLGALGARTDTQYF. The DNA for the CDR3 is TGTGCCAGCGGCCTTGGGGCCCTAGGGGCTCGCACAGATACGCAGTATTTT.

The rearrangement uses TRBV27 and TRBJ1-2; D perhaps matches TRBD1 (6 bases). The germline V and J ends were trimmed by 6 bases and 7 bases, with 18 bases remaining between them. Germline V lookup: CDR1 MNHEY, CDR2 SMNVEV (reference sequence). The CDR3 is made up of 14 amino acids. CDR3 in DNA: TGTGCCAGCAGCCTCCTCCGGACAGACACTGGCTACACCTTC. This gives the protein CASSLLRTDTGYTF.

This clonotype was seen only a few times. This rearrangement joins TRBV30 to TRBJ2-2; D remains unclear. The germline gives CDR1 GTSNPN, CDR2 SVGIG (reference sequence). Trimming stripped 7 bases from V and 5 bases from J, with 17 bases between. This CDR3 spans 14 amino acids. The CDR3 DNA reads as TGTGCCTATGAAGCCATGATAGGGACCGGGGAGCTGTTTTTT. Amino acid sequence: CAYEAMIGTGELFF.